This entry lists 22 T cell receptor beta chains sequenced from one sample in a study of beta chain features in type 1 diabetes. Sequenced material consisted of expressed TCRB transcripts (all of the isolated RNA was reverse transcribed). Assay used: immunoSEQ multiplex PCR; TCRdb lists only in-frame clones, some missing. The sample includes tens of thousands of clones, around 52% of them seen just once. Sequencing was done on a sample of Tregs from blood. The source of these receptors is a young woman in good health.

The CDR3 nucleotides read TGTGCCAGCAGCGCTCGAGGGGGGACAGGGGTGCCAGATACGCAGTATTTT. Amino acids: CASSARGGTGVPDTQYF. The gene calls are TRBV9 and TRBJ2-3; 10 bases align to TRBD1. The CDR3 runs 17 residues. Per germline, CDR1 SGDLS and CDR2 YYNGEE. With V trimmed by 3 bases and J by 4 bases, 11 bases remained unmatched.

V and J are TRBV5-1 and TRBJ2-2; 8 positions agree with TRBD1. Losses at the gene ends were 4 bases for V and 13 bases for J; bases not matched to a gene: 12. Per the germline V gene, CDR1 is SGHRS and CDR2 is YFSETQ. This CDR3 spans 14 amino acids. CDR3 nucleotides: TGCGCCAGCAGCCAAGACAGGGGACCAGAGGGGCTGTTTTTT. This translates into CASSQDRGPEGLFF. Full variable domain (outside the CDR3, taken from reference TRBV5-1 and TRBJ2-2): KAGVTQTPRYLIKTRGQQVTLSCSPISGHRSVSWYQQTPGQGLQFLFEYFSETQRNKGNFPGRFSGRQFSNSRSEMNVSTLELGDSALYLCASSQDRGPEGLFFGEGSRLTVL.

The V gene is TRBV5-1, the J gene TRBJ2-2; 8 nucleotides match TRBD2. The V gene's germline CDR1 is SGHRS and CDR2 YFSETQ. Trimming removed 3 bases from V and 4 bases from J; junction bases left unmatched: 11. The CDR3 runs to 17 residues. Written as DNA, the CDR3 is TGCGCCAGCAGCTCCCTCTCAGCGGGAGCCGGCACCGGGGAGCTGTTTTTT. Encoded protein: CASSSLSAGAGTGELFF.

The V and J genes are TRBV9 and TRBJ2-3; D is unclear. The germline V and J ends were trimmed by 4 bases and 5 bases, with 14 bases remaining between them. The CDR3 has 14 residues. CDR1 and CDR2 from the germline V gene are SGDLS and YYNGEE. The CDR3 region has the DNA TGTGCCAGCAGCTCCCGGATCGCGGTAGATACGCAGTATTTT. It encodes CASSSRIAVDTQYF.

This sequence joins TRBV7-2 and TRBJ2-2, with D possibly being TRBD2 (6 bases). Looked up from germline, CDR1 is SGHTA and CDR2 is FQGNSA. V was trimmed by 5 bases and J by 6 bases, leaving 10 bases between them. The CDR3 consists of 13 residues. The CDR3 here is CASSPAGSGELFF. The CDR3, as DNA: TGTGCCAGCAGCCCAGCGGGCTCCGGGGAGCTGTTTTTT.

This sequence joins TRBV5-4 and TRBJ2-7; TRBD1 might be the D (6 bases). The V end was cut by 7 bases, the J end by 0 bases, with 17 bases between. The CDR3 contains 15 residues. CDR1 is SGHNT and CDR2 is YYREEE in the germline V gene (reference sequence). CDR3 residues: CASGSQGRYSYEQYF. CDR3 DNA: TGTGCCAGCGGGTCCCAGGGGCGATACTCCTACGAGCAGTACTTC.

This chain joins TRBV30 and TRBJ1-1; 7 bases agree with TRBD1. The V gene end was trimmed by 5 bases and the J gene end by 1 base; junction bases not matched to a gene: 4. The germline gives CDR1 GTSNPN, CDR2 SVGIG (reference sequence). CDR3 length: 13 residues. Here the CDR3 DNA reads TGTGCCTGGGGGGGACAGCCGAACACTGAAGCTTTCTTT. As protein: CAWGGQPNTEAFF.

With regard to this clone: Germline and junction disagree at one end, which may indicate a read error. The chain uses TRBV7-2 and TRBJ2-7; a weak D match, TRBD2 (5 bases). The CDR3 has 12 amino acids. The germline CDR1 and CDR2 sequences are SGHTA and FQGNSA. Here the CDR3 reads CASSLRGQPLYF. DNA of the CDR3: TGTGCCAGCAGCTTACGAGGGCAGCCTCTGTATTTC.

The chain links TRBV11-1 to TRBJ2-1, with TRBD2 identical over 7 bases. From germline, CDR1 is SGHAT and CDR2 FQDESV (reference sequence). The CDR3 contains 13 residues. Trimming removed 5 bases from V and 14 bases from J; junction bases left unmatched: 12. CDR3 sequence: CASSLTSVGGKFF. CDR3 coding DNA: TGTGCCAGCAGCCTCACTAGCGTTGGGGGGAAGTTCTTC.

The chain joins TRBV10-3 to TRBJ2-1, with TRBD2 identical over 9 bases. Germline CDR1 ENHRY, CDR2 SYGVKD. This CDR3 region has 14 residues. V was clipped by 6 bases and J by 5 bases; unmatched bases: 5. In nucleotides, the CDR3 is TGTGCCATCAGCGCCGGGACTAGCAACAATGAGCAGTTCTTC. Its translation: CAISAGTSNNEQFF.

The CDR3 loop reads CAWSTGGTVYGYTF. The CDR3 DNA follows: TGTGCCTGGAGTACAGGGGGAACGGTTTACGGCTACACCTTC. J is TRBJ1-2 and V is TRBV30, with TRBD1 matching 8 bases. V lost 2 bases to trimming and J lost 8 bases; unmatched junction nucleotides: 10. From germline, CDR1 is GTSNPN and CDR2 SVGIG (reference sequence). The length of the CDR3 is 14 residues.

V and J are TRBV7-3 and TRBJ2-2; 10 bases align to TRBD2. Germline assignment: CDR1 SGHTA and CDR2 FQGTGA. With V trimmed by 1 base and J by 6 bases, 11 bases remained unmatched. This CDR3 has 18 amino acids. This CDR3 reads CASSLIPSGSRLAGELFF. CDR3 DNA: TGTGCCAGCAGCTTAATCCCTAGCGGGAGTCGTTTGGCCGGGGAGCTGTTTTTT. Variable domain in full (rest from reference TRBV7-3 and TRBJ2-2): GAGVSQTPSNKVTEKGKYVELRCDPISGHTALYWYRQSLGQGPEFLIYFQGTGAADDSGLPNDRFFAVRPEGSVSTLKIQRTERGDSAVYLCASSLIPSGSRLAGELFFGEGSRLTVL.

This chain connects TRBV7-6 to TRBJ2-1, with D tentatively TRBD1 (7 bases). V lost 1 base to trimming and J lost 0 bases, with 22 bases between them. Per germline, CDR1 SGHVS and CDR2 FNYEAQ. The CDR3 extends over 20 amino acids. The CDR3 here is CASSLEGAGRAPSSYNEQFF. The CDR3 nucleotides are TGTGCCAGCAGCTTAGAGGGGGCGGGGCGGGCCCCGAGCTCCTACAATGAGCAGTTCTTC.

The chain combines TRBV6-5 with TRBJ1-2; no clear D. CDR3 length equals 12 residues. Germline V gene lookup returns CDR1 MNHEY and CDR2 SVGAGI. V was clipped by 2 bases and J by 7 bases, with 8 bases between them. CDR3 nucleotide sequence: TGTGCCAGCAGTTACGCAGGAACTGGCTACACCTTC. It yields the protein CASSYAGTGYTF.

The rearrangement links TRBV6-1 to TRBJ1-1; D ambiguous. This CDR3 has 12 residues. The germline V gene encodes CDR1 MNHNS and CDR2 SASEGT. Between the trimmed V and J ends, which lost 10 bases and 9 bases, there was a span of 18 bases. The CDR3, as DNA: TGTGCCACCCAATACACGGAGCTCCAAGCTTTCTTT. Amino acids: CATQYTELQAFF.

This clone was observed a few times. The V gene is TRBV11-2, the J gene TRBJ2-1, with TRBD1 matching 12 bases. CDR1 is SGHAT and CDR2 is FQNNGV in the germline V gene. CDR3 length: 17 residues. J was trimmed by 7 bases and V by 1 base; bases with no gene match: 8. The CDR3 sequence: CASSLGMGQGARNEQFF. As DNA, the CDR3 is TGTGCCAGCAGCTTAGGGATGGGACAGGGGGCCCGGAATGAGCAGTTCTTC.

The V gene is TRBV28, the J gene TRBJ2-1; 10 nucleotides agree with TRBD2. The CDR3 spans 16 residues. CDR1 MDHEN and CDR2 SYDVKM come from the germline V gene. The trim removed 5 bases at V and 5 bases at J, leaving 9 bases unmatched. In nucleotides, the CDR3 is TGTGCCAGCAGTCCCGGGCAGCGGGGGGGAAACAATGAGCAGTTCTTC. This translates into CASSPGQRGGNNEQFF.

The J gene is TRBJ1-2, the V gene TRBV6-1; D might be TRBD1 (6 bases). The CDR3 sequence is 14 residues long. V shed 5 bases and J shed 3 bases, with 13 bases lying between them. The germline V gene has CDR1 MNHNS and CDR2 SASEGT. The CDR3 region has the DNA TGTGCCAGCAGTCCGCCGGGGACATACTATGGCTACACCTTC. It is translated as CASSPPGTYYGYTF.

V usage is TRBV29-1 and J usage is TRBJ2-7; TRBD1 might be the D (5 bases). The CDR3 runs 14 residues. The V and J ends lost 4 bases and 2 bases respectively, with 15 bases between them. Germline-derived CDR1 and CDR2 are SQVTM and ANQGSEA. The CDR3 here is CSVAADRPPYEQYF. As DNA, the CDR3 is TGCAGCGTTGCGGCCGACAGACCCCCCTACGAGCAGTACTTC.

The genes are TRBV2 and TRBJ2-1, with 9 nucleotides matching TRBD2. J was trimmed by 14 bases and V by 3 bases; bases with no gene match: 11. The germline CDR1 and CDR2 sequences are SNHLY and FYNNEI. The CDR3 totals 14 residues. Here the CDR3 reads CASSESSGSVSKFF. The DNA of the CDR3 is TGTGCCAGCAGTGAGAGTAGCGGGAGTGTCTCAAAGTTCTTC.

This clone has only a few counts. The gene calls are TRBV4-3 and TRBJ1-4; D gene ambiguous. Trimming left V 0 bases short and J 0 bases short, with 8 bases between. The CDR3 runs to 16 residues. The germline V gene has CDR1 LGHNA and CDR2 YSLEER. The CDR3 DNA reads as TGCGCCAGCAGCCAAGATATCGGAGCAACTAATGAAAAACTGTTTTTT. It translates to CASSQDIGATNEKLFF.

The chain has TRBV7-2 and TRBJ1-1; TRBD1 matches 8 bases. V shed 6 bases and J 1 base; nucleotides not matched to a gene: 7. CDR1 and CDR2 (germline): SGHTA, FQGNSA. The CDR3 is 15 residues long. The CDR3 sequence: CASRDRDRQNTEAFF. The CDR3 nucleotides are TGTGCCAGCAGGGACAGGGACCGACAGAACACTGAAGCTTTCTTT.